The present TCR beta chain was sequenced within a study of blood T cell repertoires in COVID-19. Study-level background: The United States, Italy and Spain supplied acute and convalescent COVID-19 samples.

V was clipped by 6 bases and J by 0 bases; unmatched bases: 2. Germline values: CDR1 ENHRY, CDR2 SYGVKD. The CDR3 runs to 17 residues. How the authors handled the data: Amplifying reference gene primers gave estimates of nucleated cell counts. Assay used: immunoSEQ multiplex PCR; TCRdb lists only in-frame clones, some missing. Clonal size and the V and J genes are those of that table, whereas D and trimming came from the DNA. The repertoire holds about 190,000 clones, with 88% as singletons. This chain uses TRBV10-3 with TRBJ2-1, with 16 bases identical to TRBD2. The sample taken for sequencing was peripheral blood. The origin of this receptor is a woman aged 40 to 50 who had recovered from COVID-19. This CDR3 is CAIRGLAGGGSYNEQFF. The CDR3 DNA is TGTGCCATCAGGGGACTAGCGGGAGGGGGCTCCTACAATGAGCAGTTCTTC.